This TCR beta chain was found in a study of T-cell memory formation after mild COVID-19. This clonotype was detected a few times. 5'RACE primed from the constant segment yielded TCR alpha and TCR beta cDNA libraries bearing sample barcodes and UMIs. MiXCR, applied by TCRdb to the 5' RACE reads, yields one record per CDR3 protein. Counted here are about 81,000 distinct CDR3 sequences, around a quarter occurring once; the ten biggest clones make up 35% to 50%. The junction had 7 bases not matched to a gene; V was cut back by 7 bases and J by 4 bases. Looked up from germline, CDR1 is MNHEY and CDR2 is SVGAGI. The CDR3 is 14 residues long.

The rearrangement joins TRBV6-5 to TRBJ2-1; 7 positions match TRBD1. The clonotype comes from a man younger than 35 who had mild COVID-19 (a few samples of this study predate the infection). Cell type and time point are not known. The specimen sequenced was PBMCs or a T cell subset sorted from them (not recorded which). DNA for the CDR3: TGTGCCAGCAACGAACAGGGGTATTACAATGAGCAGTTCTTC. Amino acid sequence: CASNEQGYYNEQFF.